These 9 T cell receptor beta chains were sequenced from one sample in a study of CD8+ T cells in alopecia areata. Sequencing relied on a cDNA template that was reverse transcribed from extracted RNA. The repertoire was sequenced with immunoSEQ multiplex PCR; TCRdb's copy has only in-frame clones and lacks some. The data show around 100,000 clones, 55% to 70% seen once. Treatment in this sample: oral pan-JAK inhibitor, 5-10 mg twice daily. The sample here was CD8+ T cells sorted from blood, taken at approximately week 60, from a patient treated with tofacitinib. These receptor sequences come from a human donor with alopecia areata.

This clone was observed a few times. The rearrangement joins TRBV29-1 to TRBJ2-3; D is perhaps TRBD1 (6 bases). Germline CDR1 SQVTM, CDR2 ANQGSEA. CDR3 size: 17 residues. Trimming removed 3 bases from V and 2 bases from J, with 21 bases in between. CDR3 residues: CSVEPGQQGWSTDTQYF. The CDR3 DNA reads TGCAGCGTTGAGCCGGGGCAACAGGGATGGTCCACAGATACGCAGTATTTT.

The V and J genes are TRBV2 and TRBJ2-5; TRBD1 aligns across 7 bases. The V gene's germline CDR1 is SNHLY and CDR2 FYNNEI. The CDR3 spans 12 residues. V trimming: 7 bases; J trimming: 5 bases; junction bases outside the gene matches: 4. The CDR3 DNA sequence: TGTGCCAGCAAAGGGGGCCGGGAGACCCAGTACTTC. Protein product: CASKGGRETQYF.

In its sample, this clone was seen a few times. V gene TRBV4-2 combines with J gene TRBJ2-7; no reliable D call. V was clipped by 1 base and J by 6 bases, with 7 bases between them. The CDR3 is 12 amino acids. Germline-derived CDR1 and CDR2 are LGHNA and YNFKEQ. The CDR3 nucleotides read TGTGCCAGCAGCCAAGGTTCTAGCGAGCAGTACTTC. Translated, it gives CASSQGSSEQYF.

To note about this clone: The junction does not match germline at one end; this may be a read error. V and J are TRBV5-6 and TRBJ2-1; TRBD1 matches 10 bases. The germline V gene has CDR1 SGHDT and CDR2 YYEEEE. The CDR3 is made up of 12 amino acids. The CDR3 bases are TGTGCCAGCAGCTCCCGACAGGGGGCGCTGGTCTTC. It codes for CASSSRQGALVF.

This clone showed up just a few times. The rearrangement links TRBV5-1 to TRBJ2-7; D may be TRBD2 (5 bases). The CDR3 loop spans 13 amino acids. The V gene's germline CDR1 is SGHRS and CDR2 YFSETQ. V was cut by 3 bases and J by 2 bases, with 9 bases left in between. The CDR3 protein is CASSSDSAYEQYF. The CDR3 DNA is TGCGCCAGCAGCTCGGACTCAGCCTACGAGCAGTACTTC.

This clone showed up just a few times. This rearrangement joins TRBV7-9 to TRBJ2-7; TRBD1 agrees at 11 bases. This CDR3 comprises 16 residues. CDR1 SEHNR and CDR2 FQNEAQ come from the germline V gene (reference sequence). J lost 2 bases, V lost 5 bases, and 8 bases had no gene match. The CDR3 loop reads CASSPNPGQGAYEQYF. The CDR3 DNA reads TGTGCCAGCAGCCCGAATCCGGGACAGGGGGCCTACGAGCAGTACTTC.

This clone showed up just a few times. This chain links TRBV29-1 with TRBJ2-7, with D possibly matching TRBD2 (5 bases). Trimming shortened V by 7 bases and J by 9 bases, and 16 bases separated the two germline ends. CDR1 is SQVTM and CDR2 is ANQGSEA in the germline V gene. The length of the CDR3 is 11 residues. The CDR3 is CSARVKRGQYF. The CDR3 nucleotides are TGCAGCGCCCGCGTAAAACGGGGGCAGTACTTC.

This chain's CDR3 is CASSHGTYNEQFF. DNA of the CDR3: TGCGCCAGCAGCCACGGGACCTACAATGAGCAGTTCTTC. The chain carries TRBV4-1 and TRBJ2-1, with D possibly matching TRBD2 (5 bases). V lost 3 bases to trimming and J lost 2 bases, with 5 bases between them. Germline CDR1 is MGHRA and CDR2 is YSYEKL. The CDR3 has 13 residues.

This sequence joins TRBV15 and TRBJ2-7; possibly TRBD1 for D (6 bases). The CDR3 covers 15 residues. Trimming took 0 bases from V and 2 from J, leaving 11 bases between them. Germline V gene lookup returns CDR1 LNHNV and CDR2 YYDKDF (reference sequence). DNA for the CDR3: TGTGCCACCAGCAGAGAAAGGACAGTCGCCTACGAGCAGTACTTC. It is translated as CATSRERTVAYEQYF.